This T cell receptor beta chain was identified during a study of cytomegalovirus exposure and HLA in healthy donors. Study-level background: Both the 120 or so validation repertoires and the approximately 700 first-cohort repertoires used the same platform, as reported by a later analysis.

Assay used: immunoSEQ multiplex PCR; TCRdb lists only in-frame clones, some missing. The data show fewer than 300,000 clones, roughly 88% seen once. A note on this clone: What it binds is unknown.

Study-level findings and limits: Rarity characterized most TCR sequences, yet some public TCRs appeared in many donors. Fewer than 200 TCR beta chains were listed as cytomegalovirus-associated.

The CDR3 loop spans 15 amino acids. Germline V gene lookup returns CDR1 MDHEN and CDR2 SYDVKM. Trimming stripped 6 bases from V and 4 bases from J, with 16 bases between. This TCR came from a woman aged 18-29 years in good health and CMV-seronegative. The sample was PBMCs. The chain recombines TRBV28 with TRBJ1-5, with a possible D match to TRBD1 (6 bases). The chain's CDR3 is CASRGGTTTNQPQHF. In DNA form, the CDR3 reads TGTGCCAGCAGGGGGGGGACAACGACTAATCAGCCCCAGCATTTT.